One sample yielded the 20 T cell receptor beta chains listed below, sequenced in a study of cytomegalovirus exposure and HLA in healthy donors. 60 Vbeta and 13 Jbeta primers were used in PCR. Sequencing was performed with immunoSEQ multiplex PCR; in TCRdb, only in-frame clones are kept and a portion is missing. The data show a few hundred thousand clones, with 81% seen just once and around 8.6% held by the top ten. Input material: PBMCs. The receptor source for this set is a woman aged 60-75 years in good health and CMV-seropositive.

This clone was seen only a few times. The chain recombines TRBV6-5 with TRBJ2-5; tentatively, D is TRBD2 (6 bases). The J call is in doubt because the DNA end fits TRBJ2-7 better. Germline V gives CDR1 MNHEY, CDR2 SVGAGI. CDR3 length equals 14 residues. In nucleotides, the CDR3 is TGTGCCAGCAGAACCGGGACTTTCACCTACGAGCAGTACTTC. It specifies CASRTGTFTYEQYF.

The chain carries TRBV11-2 and TRBJ2-1; 8 nucleotides line up with TRBD2. With V trimmed by 5 bases and J by 1 base, 7 bases remained unmatched. Germline V gene sequence: CDR1 SGHAT, CDR2 FQNNGV. The CDR3 covers 16 residues. The CDR3 protein is CASSLTSGSSYNEQFF. CDR3 DNA: TGTGCCAGCAGCCTCACTAGCGGAAGTTCCTACAATGAGCAGTTCTTC. Filled out from reference TRBV11-2 and TRBJ2-1, the complete variable domain reads EAGVAQSPRYKIIEKRQSVAFWCNPISGHATLYWYQQILGQGPKLLIQFQNNGVVDDSQLPKDRFSAERLKGVDSTLKIQPAKLEDSAVYLCASSLTSGSSYNEQFFGPGTRLTVL.

The gene calls are TRBV7-2 and TRBJ2-7; D is perhaps TRBD1 (7 bases). The CDR3 runs 14 residues. Trimming cost V 5 bases and J 6 bases, with 17 bases left between them. Germline loops: CDR1 SGHTA, CDR2 FQGNSA. CDR3 loop: CASSPDGTAGEQYF. CDR3 nucleotides: TGTGCCAGCAGCCCTGATGGGACAGCGGGCGAGCAGTACTTC.

The chain employs TRBV9 and TRBJ2-3, with D possibly being TRBD2 (6 bases). Germline lookup yields CDR1 SGDLS and CDR2 YYNGEE. The CDR3 totals 15 residues. The V and J ends lost 4 bases and 2 bases respectively, with 14 bases between them. In DNA, the CDR3 is TGTGCCAGCAGCCCTCAAAGGGGACTCACAGATACGCAGTATTTT. Amino acids: CASSPQRGLTDTQYF.

Here the CDR3 DNA reads TGCGCCAGCAGCCAAACTAGCGGGATAAGCACAGATACGCAGTATTTT. It translates to CASSQTSGISTDTQYF. The chain is built from TRBV5-1 and TRBJ2-3; 10 positions match TRBD2. The J segment lost 0 bases and the V segment lost 4 bases, leaving 5 bases of the junction unmatched. Germline CDR1 SGHRS, CDR2 YFSETQ. This CDR3 has 16 amino acids. The full variable domain, with the rest looked up from reference TRBV5-1 and TRBJ2-3, is KAGVTQTPRYLIKTRGQQVTLSCSPISGHRSVSWYQQTPGQGLQFLFEYFSETQRNKGNFPGRFSGRQFSNSRSEMNVSTLELGDSALYLCASSQTSGISTDTQYFGPGTRLTVL.

The V and J genes are TRBV28 and TRBJ1-6, with a tentative D call TRBD1 (6 bases). The CDR3 loop spans 18 amino acids. V lost 4 bases to trimming and J lost 6 bases, with 22 bases between them. Germline V gene lookup returns CDR1 MDHEN and CDR2 SYDVKM. The CDR3 reads CASSSPQGRGFANSPLHF. The DNA of the CDR3 is TGTGCCAGCAGTTCCCCCCAGGGCAGGGGCTTCGCTAATTCACCCCTCCACTTT.

The J gene is TRBJ2-1, the V gene TRBV18, with TRBD2 matching over 10 bases. CDR3 length: 15 residues. CDR1 and CDR2 from the germline V gene are KGHSH and LQKENI. V gave up 6 bases and J gave up 3 bases; unmatched junction bases: 5. CDR3 DNA: TGTGCCAGCTCCTTAGCGGGAGGCCACTACAATGAGCAGTTCTTC. This encodes CASSLAGGHYNEQFF. Variable domain in full (rest from reference TRBV18 and TRBJ2-1): NAGVMQNPRHLVRRRGQEARLRCSPMKGHSHVYWYRQLPEEGLKFMVYLQKENIIDESGMPKERFSAEFPKEGPSILRIQQVVRGDSAAYFCASSLAGGHYNEQFFGPGTRLTVL.

J is TRBJ1-3 and V is TRBV19, with unresolved D. CDR3 size: 11 residues. Germline V CDR1 and CDR2: LNHDA, SQIVND (reference sequence). V lost 11 bases to trimming and J lost 0 bases, with 5 bases between them. The CDR3 DNA reads as TGTGCCGGGAGCTCTGGAAACACCATATATTTT. Translation: CAGSSGNTIYF.

The V and J genes are TRBV4-2 and TRBJ1-1, with 10 bases fitting TRBD1. After removal of 4 bases from V and 3 bases from J, the junction contained 8 bases not matched to a gene. Germline assignment: CDR1 LGHNA and CDR2 YNFKEQ. The length of the CDR3 is 16 residues. The CDR3 is CASSLRGQGLYTEAFF. DNA for the CDR3: TGTGCCAGCAGCCTCCGGGGACAGGGGTTGTACACTGAAGCTTTCTTT.

The genes are TRBV5-1 and TRBJ1-2, with TRBD1 identical over 7 bases. Trimming cost V 2 bases and J 3 bases; bases outside gene matches: 1. The CDR3 totals 13 residues. Germline V gene lookup returns CDR1 SGHRS and CDR2 YFSETQ. The CDR3: CASSFTGDYGYTF. In DNA form, the CDR3 reads TGCGCCAGCAGCTTCACAGGGGACTATGGCTACACCTTC.

The V call is TRBV7-3, the J call TRBJ2-3; D possibly corresponds to TRBD2 (8 bases). CDR1 SGHTA and CDR2 FQGTGA come from the germline V gene. CDR3 length: 16 residues. The V and J ends lost 5 bases and 4 bases respectively, with 19 bases between them. CDR3 in amino acids: CASSPLGRGRPDTQYF. The DNA for the CDR3 is TGTGCCAGCAGCCCCCTCGGGAGGGGGCGGCCAGATACGCAGTATTTT.

The chain uses TRBV5-1 and TRBJ2-3; TRBD1 might be the D (5 bases). V lost 4 bases to trimming and J lost 2 bases, with 8 bases between them. CDR1 and CDR2 (germline): SGHRS, YFSETQ. The CDR3 runs 13 residues. The CDR3 spells CASSQGHTDTQYF. CDR3 sequence (DNA): TGCGCCAGCAGCCAAGGACACACAGATACGCAGTATTTT.

This chain joins TRBV6-5 and TRBJ1-2; D ambiguous. CDR1 is MNHEY and CDR2 is SVGAGI in the germline V gene. The CDR3 length is 14 residues. The ends were cut back, 5 bases at V and 8 bases at J, with 18 bases in the middle. This CDR3 is CASSRLGGPWGYTF. CDR3 nucleotide sequence: TGTGCCAGCAGTCGCCTTGGAGGGCCCTGGGGCTACACCTTC.

The chain couples TRBV9 to TRBJ2-7; 8 bases are shared with TRBD2. CDR1 is SGDLS, CDR2 YYNGEE, per germline. The CDR3 contains 13 residues. J lost 4 bases, V lost 7 bases, and 7 bases had no gene match. CDR3: CASGPREGYEQYF. The CDR3 region has the DNA TGTGCCAGCGGCCCACGGGAGGGGTACGAGCAGTACTTC.

This clone was seen a handful of times. J is TRBJ2-1 and V is TRBV28; 8 nucleotides agree with TRBD1. The J segment lost 0 bases and the V segment lost 4 bases, leaving 11 bases of the junction unmatched. The CDR3 spans 18 residues. Germline-derived CDR1 and CDR2 are MDHEN and SYDVKM. CDR3 in DNA: TGTGCCAGCAGTTCGGCCGGATACAGGGGGGACTCCTACAATGAGCAGTTCTTC. Translated, it gives CASSSAGYRGDSYNEQFF.

The genes are TRBV18 and TRBJ1-2; a weak D match, TRBD1 (6 bases). The CDR3 is 13 residues long. V dropped 3 bases and J dropped 1 base, with 6 bases sitting between them. Germline V gene data show CDR1 as KGHSH and CDR2 as LQKENI. The CDR3 DNA reads TGTGCCAGCTCACCGGACAGTAACTATGGCTACACCTTC. Encoded protein: CASSPDSNYGYTF.

In this sample, this clone turned up a few times. The chain combines TRBV28 with TRBJ2-7; perhaps TRBD2 as D (5 bases). Germline V gene lookup returns CDR1 MDHEN and CDR2 SYDVKM. V lost 6 bases, J lost 1 base, and 16 bases lay in between. The CDR3 spans 15 residues. CDR3 sequence (DNA): TGTGCCAGCAGGCCTATCCCAGCGGTTTCCTACGAGCAGTACTTC. It encodes CASRPIPAVSYEQYF.

The rearrangement links TRBV18 to TRBJ2-5; 10 bases align to TRBD1. The germline V gene encodes CDR1 KGHSH and CDR2 LQKENI. The CDR3 is 19 residues long. The V and J ends lost 3 bases and 4 bases, in that order; junction bases with no gene match: 17. The CDR3 is CASSPSAGTGDFWGETQYF. The CDR3 DNA follows: TGTGCCAGCTCACCCAGCGCCGGGACAGGGGATTTTTGGGGAGAGACCCAGTACTTC.

The rearrangement links TRBV4-1 to TRBJ2-7; 7 bases are a match to TRBD1. The CDR3 contains 15 residues. The trim removed 5 bases at V and 0 bases at J, leaving 7 bases unmatched. Germline CDR1 MGHRA, CDR2 YSYEKL. The DNA of the CDR3 is TGCGCCAGCAGCAACCCAAGGGACAGCTCCTACGAGCAGTACTTC. Residues: CASSNPRDSSYEQYF.

V is TRBV7-8 and J is TRBJ2-1; the D gene is possibly TRBD2 (7 bases). This CDR3 is 16 amino acids long. Trimming removed 3 bases from V and 1 base from J, with 13 bases in between. The germline gives CDR1 SGHVS, CDR2 FQNEAQ. CDR3 protein: CASSFQGRGSYNEQFF. CDR3 sequence (DNA): TGTGCCAGCAGCTTCCAGGGGCGGGGGTCCTACAATGAGCAGTTCTTC.